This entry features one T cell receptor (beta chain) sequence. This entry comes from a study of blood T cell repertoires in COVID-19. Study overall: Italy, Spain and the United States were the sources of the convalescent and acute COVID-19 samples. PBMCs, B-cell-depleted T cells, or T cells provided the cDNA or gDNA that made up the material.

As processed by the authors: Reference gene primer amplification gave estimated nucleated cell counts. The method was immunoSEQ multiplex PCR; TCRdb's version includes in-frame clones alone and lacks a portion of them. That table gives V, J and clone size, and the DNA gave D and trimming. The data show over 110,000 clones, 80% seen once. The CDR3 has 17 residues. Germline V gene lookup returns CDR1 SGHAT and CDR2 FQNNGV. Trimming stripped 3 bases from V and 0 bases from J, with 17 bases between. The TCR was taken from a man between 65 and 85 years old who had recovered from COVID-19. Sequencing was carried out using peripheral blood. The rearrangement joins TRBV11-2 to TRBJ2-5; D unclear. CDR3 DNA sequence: TGTGCCAGCAGCTTTTTCGTTGGCGAACAGTACCAAGAGACCCAGTACTTC. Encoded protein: CASSFFVGEQYQETQYF.